The 28 T cell receptor beta chains reported below all come from one sample, sequenced in a study of blood T cell repertoires in COVID-19. This table comes from immunoSEQ multiplex PCR, and its TCRdb copy is limited to in-frame clones, with some not included. Altogether about 100,000 clones are present, roughly four fifths being singletons, with the ten largest covering roughly 4.1%. The specimen was peripheral blood. These receptors were obtained from a woman between 70 and 85 years old with acute or convalescent COVID-19.

This clone has a single count. This sequence joins TRBV9 and TRBJ1-5, with 10 positions matching TRBD1. The length of the CDR3 is 15 residues. Trimming cost V 2 bases and J 7 bases; bases outside gene matches: 6. CDR1 is SGDLS and CDR2 is YYNGEE in the germline V gene. The CDR3 reads CASSVGGQGEQPQHF. The DNA of the CDR3 is TGTGCCAGCAGCGTGGGAGGACAGGGGGAACAGCCCCAGCATTTT.

The chain couples TRBV28 to TRBJ2-2; a possible D gene is TRBD2 (5 bases). Germline CDR1 is MDHEN and CDR2 is SYDVKM. The CDR3 is 13 residues long. Trimming cost V 5 bases and J 4 bases, with 8 bases left between them. DNA of the CDR3: TGTGCCAGCAGTCAACGGGGCACCGGGGAGCTGTTTTTT. This encodes CASSQRGTGELFF.

This clone was detected a few times. V is TRBV4-3 and J is TRBJ1-1; D possibly corresponds to TRBD1 (6 bases). From germline, CDR1 is LGHNA and CDR2 YSLEER. The CDR3 has 15 residues. The V gene lost 3 bases and the J gene lost 2 bases, with 13 bases spanning the gap. DNA for the CDR3: TGCGCCAGCAGCCACAGAACAGGGTATAACACTGAAGCTTTCTTT. Protein product: CASSHRTGYNTEAFF.

This clone showed up just once. The CDR3: CASSLEGSGNQPQHF. The DNA of the CDR3 is TGCGCCAGCAGCTTGGAAGGGAGCGGCAATCAGCCCCAGCATTTT. The V gene is TRBV5-1, the J gene TRBJ1-5; no clear D gene. Per the germline V gene, CDR1 is SGHRS and CDR2 is YFSETQ. The CDR3 runs 15 residues. V was trimmed by 0 bases and J by 2 bases, leaving 9 bases between them.

The chain is built from TRBV6-5 and TRBJ1-5; a weak D match, TRBD1 (6 bases). This CDR3 contains 14 residues. Deletions cut 8 bases from V and 4 bases from J, with 15 bases between. CDR1 and CDR2 from the germline V gene are MNHEY and SVGAGI. The CDR3 loop is CASGPQGQNQPQHF. DNA of the CDR3: TGTGCCAGCGGTCCCCAGGGGCAGAATCAGCCCCAGCATTTT.

The chain combines TRBV15 with TRBJ2-7; 9 positions agree with TRBD1. This CDR3 has 14 residues. The J segment lost 7 bases and the V segment lost 3 bases, leaving 7 bases of the junction unmatched. Germline loops: CDR1 LNHNV, CDR2 YYDKDF (reference sequence). CDR3 region: CATSSLQGAGEQYF. The CDR3 region has the DNA TGTGCCACCAGCAGTCTACAGGGGGCGGGGGAGCAGTACTTC.

This clone occurred once. The V and J genes are TRBV7-2 and TRBJ2-2, with D maybe TRBD2 (7 bases). Germline CDR1 is SGHTA and CDR2 is FQGNSA. The CDR3 is made up of 15 amino acids. Trimming stripped 3 bases from V and 4 bases from J, with 12 bases between. CDR3 residues: CASSFRGAGTGELFF. Written as DNA, the CDR3 is TGTGCCAGCAGCTTCCGGGGGGCGGGCACCGGGGAGCTGTTTTTT.

The chain uses TRBV6-5 and TRBJ2-5; TRBD2 matches at 10 bases. CDR3 length: 15 amino acids. The junction had 9 bases not matched to a gene; V was cut back by 9 bases and J by 2 bases. The germline V gene encodes CDR1 MNHEY and CDR2 SVGAGI. CDR3 in amino acids: CASRASGGEQETQYF. As DNA, the CDR3 is TGTGCCAGTCGGGCTAGCGGGGGAGAGCAAGAGACCCAGTACTTC.

This clone is a singleton in its sample. This chain connects TRBV5-6 to TRBJ2-7, with 7 bases identical to TRBD2. Per the germline V gene, CDR1 is SGHDT and CDR2 is YYEEEE. The CDR3 extends over 13 amino acids. With 6 bases clipped from V and 0 bases from J, the junction kept 3 bases outside the gene matches. CDR3 protein: CASKRTSSYEQYV. In DNA, the CDR3 is TGTGCCAGCAAGCGGACTAGCTCCTACGAGCAGTACGTC.

The chain is built from TRBV18 and TRBJ1-1; TRBD1 agrees at 7 bases. Unmatched junction bases numbered 6, after V lost 2 bases and J lost 0 bases. This CDR3 is built from 16 residues. Germline V CDR1 and CDR2: KGHSH, LQKENI. The CDR3 loop is CASSPRETGLNTEAFF. The CDR3 DNA is TGTGCCAGCTCACCAAGGGAGACAGGGTTGAACACTGAAGCTTTCTTT.

In this sample, this clone turned up once. The chain employs TRBV5-5 and TRBJ2-7; tentatively, D is TRBD2 (7 bases). Germline V gives CDR1 SGHKS, CDR2 YYEKEE (reference sequence). The CDR3 length is 17 residues. V lost 4 bases to trimming and J lost 3 bases, with 23 bases between them. The CDR3 spells CASSPGKVAGAYYEQYV. CDR3 in DNA: TGTGCCAGCAGCCCGGGGAAGGTGGCGGGGGCATACTACGAGCAGTACGTC.

The count of this clone is one. CDR3 residues: CASIDSSGANVLTF. CDR3 DNA sequence: TGTGCCAGCATTGACAGCTCTGGGGCCAACGTCCTGACTTTC. The chain employs TRBV28 and TRBJ2-6; D perhaps matches TRBD1 (5 bases). Germline values: CDR1 MDHEN, CDR2 SYDVKM. The CDR3 spans 14 residues. Trimming stripped 7 bases from V and 0 bases from J, with 7 bases between.

This sequence joins TRBV6-5 and TRBJ1-4, with TRBD1 matching 11 bases. The CDR3 sequence is 14 residues long. The germline CDR1 and CDR2 sequences are MNHEY and SVGAGI. V lost 6 bases, J lost 8 bases, and 5 bases stayed unmatched. Here the CDR3 reads CASSWGQGGEKLFF. In DNA, the CDR3 is TGTGCCAGCAGCTGGGGACAGGGGGGCGAAAAACTGTTTTTT.

CDR3 DNA: TGTGCCAGCAGTTGGGGTTGGGGGGATCGTAATGAAAAACTGTTTTTT. Its protein is CASSWGWGDRNEKLFF. The rearrangement joins TRBV27 to TRBJ1-4, with D tentatively TRBD1 (5 bases). Germline V gene data show CDR1 as MNHEY and CDR2 as SMNVEV (reference sequence). The CDR3 covers 16 residues. Trimming stripped 4 bases from V and 4 bases from J, with 16 bases between.

This chain uses TRBV28 with TRBJ2-7, with D possibly TRBD1 on 6 matching bases. Trimming took 5 bases from V and 2 from J, leaving 10 bases between them. The CDR3 totals 13 residues. CDR1 MDHEN and CDR2 SYDVKM come from the germline V gene. The CDR3 sequence is CASSRQVPYEQYV. In nucleotides, the CDR3 is TGTGCCAGCAGTCGACAGGTTCCCTACGAGCAGTACGTC.

The chain employs TRBV28 and TRBJ2-7, with TRBD1 as a possible D gene (6 bases). The ends were cut back, 7 bases at V and 3 bases at J, with 16 bases in the middle. The CDR3 contains 14 residues. The germline CDR1 and CDR2 sequences are MDHEN and SYDVKM. The CDR3 reads CASTSGHLRYEQYV. In nucleotides, the CDR3 is TGTGCCAGCACCTCGGGACACCTACGCTACGAGCAGTACGTC.

The V and J genes are TRBV7-2 and TRBJ1-2; 7 bases are a match to TRBD1. CDR1 is SGHTA, CDR2 FQGNSA, per germline. This CDR3 is 14 amino acids long. V shed 2 bases and J 6 bases; nucleotides not matched to a gene: 6. The CDR3 bases are TGTGCCAGCAGCTTATTGACAGGGACCCATGGCTACACCTTC. Protein sequence: CASSLLTGTHGYTF.

The rearrangement links TRBV5-8 to TRBJ2-1; 7 bases match TRBD2. The CDR3 loop spans 15 amino acids. The ends lost 0 bases at V and 11 bases at J; junction bases unmatched: 11. CDR1 and CDR2 (germline): SGHTS, YDEGEE. The CDR3 here is CASSLDPRRTSQQFF. Here the CDR3 DNA reads TGTGCCAGCAGCTTGGACCCGCGCCGGACTAGTCAGCAGTTCTTC.

This rearrangement joins TRBV7-9 to TRBJ1-1; D gene uncertain. From germline, CDR1 is SEHNR and CDR2 FQNEAQ (reference sequence). CDR3 length equals 16 residues. V lost 2 bases and J 4 bases, leaving 17 bases between the germline ends. For the CDR3, the DNA is TGTGCCAGCAGCTTACCTACAAGAGGGTGGAGCACTGAAGCTTTCTTT. This codes for CASSLPTRGWSTEAFF.

In DNA form, the CDR3 reads TGTGCCAGCAGTCGTCAGGGAGGGGTAGCTAATGGCTACACCTTC. Residues: CASSRQGGVANGYTF. V gene TRBV3-1 (or the pseudogene TRBV3-2) combines with J gene TRBJ1-2, with a weak D call TRBD1 (5 bases). CDR1 and CDR2 (germline): LGHDT, YNNKEL (reference sequence). The V gene lost 6 bases and the J gene lost 6 bases, with 20 bases spanning the gap. CDR3 size: 15 residues.

The V call is TRBV5-4, the J call TRBJ1-1; 12 bases map to TRBD1. This CDR3 spans 17 amino acids. Trimming at V came to 3 bases and at J to 1 base, leaving 7 bases not matched to a gene. Per germline, CDR1 SGHNT and CDR2 YYREEE (reference sequence). CDR3 residues: CASSWGGTGGANTEAFF. CDR3 DNA: TGTGCCAGCAGCTGGGGCGGGACAGGGGGCGCGAACACTGAAGCTTTCTTT. Full variable domain (missing parts from reference TRBV5-4 and TRBJ1-1): ETGVTQSPTHLIKTRGQQVTLRCSSQSGHNTVSWYQQALGQGPQFIFQYYREEENGRGNFPPRFSGLQFPNYSSELNVNALELDDSALYLCASSWGGTGGANTEAFFGQGTRLTVV.

The rearrangement uses TRBV6-5 and TRBJ1-1; D not certain. The V end lost 9 bases, the J end lost 1 base, and 18 bases lay between the germline ends. The CDR3 spans 15 residues. The germline V gene encodes CDR1 MNHEY and CDR2 SVGAGI. The CDR3 nucleotides are TGTGCCAGTAGACACGGGGTAGTAGGGAACACTGAAGCTTTCTTT. This sequence encodes CASRHGVVGNTEAFF.

This chain links TRBV2 with TRBJ1-4; the match to TRBD1 covers 7 bases. This CDR3 contains 14 residues. The V gene end was trimmed by 6 bases and the J gene end by 8 bases; junction bases not matched to a gene: 9. The germline V gene encodes CDR1 SNHLY and CDR2 FYNNEI. CDR3 sequence reads: CASRGDSQGEKLFF. The CDR3 DNA reads as TGTGCCAGCAGGGGGGACAGTCAGGGCGAAAAACTGTTTTTT.

The chain uses TRBV28 and TRBJ1-6; TRBD1 might be the D (5 bases). The V gene lost 6 bases and the J gene lost 7 bases, with 13 bases spanning the gap. Germline V gene lookup returns CDR1 MDHEN and CDR2 SYDVKM. The CDR3 totals 14 residues. DNA of the CDR3: TGTGCCAGCAGGCCGGGGGGGACCAATTCACCCCTCCACTTT. This translates into CASRPGGTNSPLHF.

V and J are TRBV7-9 and TRBJ1-1, with D maybe TRBD1 (5 bases). Germline CDR1 and CDR2: SEHNR and FQNEAQ (reference sequence). This CDR3 contains 13 residues. Deletions cut 3 bases from V and 1 base from J, with 6 bases between. The CDR3 is CASSFTGNTEAFF. In nucleotides, the CDR3 is TGTGCCAGCAGCTTTACAGGGAACACTGAAGCTTTCTTT.

The chain joins TRBV10-3 to TRBJ2-5, with a weak D call TRBD2 (6 bases). The CDR3 has 14 amino acids. Germline V gene data show CDR1 as ENHRY and CDR2 as SYGVKD. Trimming removed 5 bases from V and 6 bases from J, with 16 bases in between. The CDR3 DNA is TGTGCCATCAGTCGATCCGGCGGGGAAAAGACCCAGTACTTC. As protein: CAISRSGGEKTQYF.

The rearrangement joins TRBV11-3 to TRBJ2-1, with 8 bases lining up with TRBD2. The CDR3 length is 17 residues. Looked up from germline, CDR1 is SGHNT and CDR2 is YENEEA. The ends lost 5 bases at V and 8 bases at J; junction bases unmatched: 17. CDR3 DNA: TGTGCCAGCAGCCCCCGGGGAGCGGGGGCCCTAACGCATGAGCAGTTCTTC. Protein sequence: CASSPRGAGALTHEQFF. The whole variable domain, remainder taken from reference TRBV11-3 and TRBJ2-1, is EAGVVQSPRYKIIEKKQPVAFWCNPISGHNTLYWYLQNLGQGPELLIRYENEEAVDDSQLPKDRFSAERLKGVDSTLKIQPAELGDSAVYLCASSPRGAGALTHEQFFGPGTRLTVL.

The genes are TRBV18 and TRBJ2-7; D perhaps matches TRBD1 (6 bases). CDR3 length equals 13 residues. Germline V gene data show CDR1 as KGHSH and CDR2 as LQKENI. Between the trimmed V and J ends, which lost 6 bases and 3 bases, there was a span of 12 bases. Here the CDR3 reads CASSTRTDYEQYV. In nucleotides, the CDR3 is TGTGCCAGCTCGACTCGGACAGACTACGAGCAGTACGTC.